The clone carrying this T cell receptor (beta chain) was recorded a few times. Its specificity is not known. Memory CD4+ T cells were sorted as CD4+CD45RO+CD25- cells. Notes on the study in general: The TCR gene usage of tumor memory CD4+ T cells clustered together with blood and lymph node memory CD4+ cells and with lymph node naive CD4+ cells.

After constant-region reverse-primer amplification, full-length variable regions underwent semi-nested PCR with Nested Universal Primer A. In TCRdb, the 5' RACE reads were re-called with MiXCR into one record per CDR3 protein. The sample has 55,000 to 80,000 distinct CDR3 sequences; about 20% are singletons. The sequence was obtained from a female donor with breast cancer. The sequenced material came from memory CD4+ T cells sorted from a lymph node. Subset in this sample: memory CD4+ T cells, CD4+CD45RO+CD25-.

The CDR3 region is CASRGGDSNQPQHF. The DNA of the CDR3 is TGTGCCAGCAGAGGGGGGGATAGCAATCAGCCCCAGCATTTT. V usage is TRBV7-3 and J usage is TRBJ1-5, with a possible D match to TRBD1 (6 bases). V gave up 6 bases and J gave up 0 bases, with 9 bases separating them. The CDR3 covers 14 residues. Germline assignment: CDR1 SGHTA and CDR2 FQGTGA.